Presented here are 21 T cell receptor beta chains from one specimen sequenced in a study of blood T cell repertoires in COVID-19. The data were produced by immunoSEQ multiplex PCR, yet TCRdb's version contains in-frame clones alone and is incomplete. The sample lists 310,000 or so clones, nearly 90% seen once, with around 6% in the top ten. Sequenced material: PBMCs or T cells enriched from blood (not recorded which). Every receptor here comes from a woman in her twenties or thirties who had recovered from COVID-19.

This clone was detected only once. The chain combines TRBV13 with TRBJ1-1; D remains unclear. With 5 bases removed from V and 2 bases from J, the gap between germline ends came to 9 bases. Germline V gene sequence: CDR1 PRHDT, CDR2 FYEKMQ (reference sequence). There are 13 residues in the CDR3. CDR3 coding DNA: TGTGCCAGCAGCCCAGAGGGAAACACTGAAGCTTTCTTT. Protein product: CASSPEGNTEAFF.

This chain links TRBV5-6 with TRBJ1-2, with D possibly matching TRBD1 (5 bases). This CDR3 is built from 14 residues. CDR1 and CDR2 (germline): SGHDT, YYEEEE. Between the trimmed V and J ends, which lost 0 bases and 5 bases, there was a span of 11 bases. CDR3: CASSLATDWYGYTF. The CDR3 DNA reads as TGTGCCAGCAGCTTGGCGACAGACTGGTATGGCTACACCTTC.

The chain combines TRBV10-3 with TRBJ1-2, with D maybe TRBD1 (5 bases). Germline V gene lookup returns CDR1 ENHRY and CDR2 SYGVKD. The CDR3 covers 14 residues. Trimming cost V 3 bases and J 6 bases, with 14 bases left between them. As DNA, the CDR3 is TGTGCCATCAGTGATCTCCAGGGTTCGGATGGCTACACCTTC. Translating gives CAISDLQGSDGYTF.

This clone was seen more than once but under ten times. V usage is TRBV7-8 and J usage is TRBJ1-6; 8 nucleotides agree with TRBD1. Germline V gene data show CDR1 as SGHVS and CDR2 as FQNEAQ. V gave up 5 bases and J gave up 9 bases; unmatched junction bases: 9. The CDR3 has 15 residues. CDR3 DNA: TGTGCCAGCAGCCCGCCCGGGACAGGAAGTTCACCCCTCCACTTT. Translating gives CASSPPGTGSSPLHF.

The V call is TRBV7-9, the J call TRBJ1-4; no definite D call. The V end was cut by 2 bases, the J end by 6 bases, with 10 bases between. Germline CDR1 and CDR2: SEHNR and FQNEAQ (reference sequence). This CDR3 has 14 amino acids. DNA for the CDR3: TGTGCCAGCAGCTTATTGGGAGGTGATGAAAAACTGTTTTTT. As protein: CASSLLGGDEKLFF.

The chain employs TRBV11-2 and TRBJ2-7; 7 nucleotides match TRBD1. After removal of 1 base from V and 2 bases from J, the junction contained 2 bases not matched to a gene. Per germline, CDR1 SGHAT and CDR2 FQNNGV. The CDR3 has 14 residues. The CDR3 here is CASSLGQGTYEQYF. The CDR3 nucleotides are TGTGCCAGCAGCTTAGGACAGGGAACCTACGAGCAGTACTTC.

The rearrangement joins TRBV12-5 to TRBJ1-1; D unclear. The CDR3 runs 16 residues. Germline V gives CDR1 LGHNT, CDR2 FRNRAP. Trimming shortened V by 1 base and J by 1 base, and 13 bases separated the two germline ends. The CDR3 is CASGLGDQGGNTEAFF. CDR3 coding DNA: TGTGCTAGTGGTTTGGGCGATCAAGGAGGGAACACTGAAGCTTTCTTT.

The V gene is TRBV3-1 (or the pseudogene TRBV3-2), the J gene TRBJ1-1, with 7 bases that match TRBD1. The CDR3 is made up of 17 amino acids. Looked up from germline, CDR1 is LGHDT and CDR2 is YNNKEL (reference sequence). The V and J ends lost 4 bases and 1 base, in that order; junction bases with no gene match: 12. CDR3 sequence: CASSPGWDSLKNTEAFF. CDR3 bases: TGTGCCAGCAGCCCTGGTTGGGACAGCTTAAAGAACACTGAAGCTTTCTTT.

V and J are TRBV4-2 and TRBJ2-1; D perhaps matches TRBD2 (5 bases). The CDR3 consists of 15 residues. V was shortened by 3 bases and J by 5 bases, with 14 bases between the two germline ends. Germline loops: CDR1 LGHNA, CDR2 YNFKEQ. CDR3 residues: CASSQEGLGNNEQFF. The CDR3 region has the DNA TGTGCCAGCAGCCAGGAAGGACTGGGCAACAATGAGCAGTTCTTC.

The chain carries TRBV5-8 and TRBJ1-1; D might be TRBD1 (5 bases). Looked up from germline, CDR1 is SGHTS and CDR2 is YDEGEE. The CDR3 sequence is 13 residues long. Trimming stripped 4 bases from V and 3 bases from J, with 10 bases between. The chain's CDR3 is CASSAAGHTEAFF. The CDR3 DNA is TGTGCCAGCAGCGCGGCGGGACACACTGAAGCTTTCTTT.

This clone was seen a handful of times. V usage is TRBV4-1 and J usage is TRBJ2-7; 11 bases agree with TRBD1. The V and J ends lost 3 bases and 5 bases, in that order; junction bases with no gene match: 6. The CDR3 runs to 15 residues. Germline lookup yields CDR1 MGHRA and CDR2 YSYEKL. Here the CDR3 DNA reads TGCGCCAGCAGCCACCGGGGACAGGGGGATAACGAGCAGTACTTC. This encodes CASSHRGQGDNEQYF.

A note on this clone: The sample carries other DNA sequences with the same CDR3. This rearrangement joins TRBV7-3 to TRBJ1-1, with a possible D match to TRBD1 (5 bases). Germline CDR1 and CDR2: SGHTA and FQGTGA. Trimming stripped 3 bases from V and 0 bases from J, with 8 bases between. The CDR3 extends over 14 amino acids. The chain's CDR3 is CASSFGGLNTEAFF. As DNA, the CDR3 is TGTGCCAGCAGCTTCGGGGGTCTGAACACTGAAGCTTTCTTT.

The chain recombines TRBV30 with TRBJ2-2; D gene uncertain. CDR1 and CDR2 (germline): GTSNPN, SVGIG (reference sequence). V was cut by 2 bases and J by 6 bases, with 7 bases left in between. This CDR3 is 12 amino acids long. CDR3 region: CAWSLSAGELFF. The CDR3 coding sequence is TGTGCCTGGAGTCTTTCGGCCGGGGAGCTGTTTTTT.

The chain is built from TRBV2 and TRBJ1-1; D unresolved. Germline CDR1 and CDR2: SNHLY and FYNNEI. The CDR3 covers 14 residues. The V gene lost 4 bases and the J gene lost 0 bases, with 9 bases spanning the gap. The CDR3 spells CASSVQRLNTEAFF. Written as DNA, the CDR3 is TGTGCCAGCAGTGTACAGAGATTGAACACTGAAGCTTTCTTT.

The CDR3 protein is CASSHGLAGGSSYNEQFF. The CDR3, as DNA: TGCGCCAGCAGCCACGGACTAGCGGGGGGGAGCTCCTACAATGAGCAGTTCTTC. This sequence joins TRBV4-3 and TRBJ2-1; 15 bases are a match to TRBD2. J was trimmed by 0 bases and V by 3 bases; bases with no gene match: 3. The CDR3 is made up of 18 amino acids. Germline values: CDR1 LGHNA, CDR2 YSLEER.

The chain has TRBV27 and TRBJ2-1, with 9 bases aligning to TRBD2. Germline loops: CDR1 MNHEY, CDR2 SMNVEV (reference sequence). This CDR3 comprises 16 residues. The trim removed 5 bases at V and 5 bases at J, leaving 10 bases unmatched. The CDR3 reads CASSPGTSRAHNEQFF. The CDR3 nucleotides are TGTGCCAGCAGTCCCGGGACTAGCAGGGCCCACAATGAGCAGTTCTTC.

The chain combines TRBV3-1 (or the pseudogene TRBV3-2) with TRBJ1-2; a weak D match, TRBD1 (6 bases). Germline assignment: CDR1 LGHDT and CDR2 YNNKEL (reference sequence). This CDR3 spans 14 amino acids. V was shortened by 3 bases and J by 4 bases, with 12 bases between the two germline ends. CDR3 residues: CASSQATGSYGYTF. DNA for the CDR3: TGTGCCAGCAGCCAGGCGACAGGATCCTATGGCTACACCTTC.

CDR3 sequence: CASSLGTTGYQPQHF. CDR3 bases: TGCGCCAGCAGCTTGGGAACGACAGGGTACCAGCCCCAGCATTTT. The chain joins TRBV5-1 to TRBJ1-5; 7 bases match TRBD1. The CDR3 has 15 amino acids. With 0 bases clipped from V and 7 bases from J, the junction kept 7 bases outside the gene matches. From germline, CDR1 is SGHRS and CDR2 YFSETQ.

The rearrangement links TRBV20-1 to TRBJ1-3; D unclear. Germline lookup yields CDR1 DFQATT and CDR2 SNEGSKA (reference sequence). V gave up 0 bases and J gave up 7 bases, with 4 bases separating them. The CDR3 length is 11 residues. Here the CDR3 DNA reads TGCAGTGCTAGAGATGGCAACACCATATATTTT. It specifies CSARDGNTIYF.

This clone has only a few counts. The chain is built from TRBV5-1 and TRBJ1-1; no definite D call. V lost 2 bases and J 4 bases, leaving 12 bases between the germline ends. The germline gives CDR1 SGHRS, CDR2 YFSETQ. This CDR3 region has 14 residues. CDR3 amino acids: CASSLAPAGTEAFF. The CDR3 coding sequence is TGCGCCAGCAGCTTAGCCCCGGCGGGCACTGAAGCTTTCTTT.

This clone was seen a single time. V is TRBV4-3 and J is TRBJ1-6, with 9 bases identical to TRBD1. Trimming took 0 bases from V and 10 from J; bases not matched to a gene: 7. The CDR3 runs to 16 residues. Germline assignment: CDR1 LGHNA and CDR2 YSLEER. The CDR3 coding sequence is TGCGCCAGCAGCCAAGACAGCGGGACAGGGAGGTCACCCCTCCACTTT. Protein: CASSQDSGTGRSPLHF.